This T cell receptor beta chain came from a study of neurological immune-mediated disorders. Study outcomes and limitations: HTLV-1-associated myelopathy displayed the greatest TCR clonal expansion, and multiple sclerosis exhibited the smallest, lower than that of healthy controls.

Where libraries were unsorted, they were derived from 2 million PBMCs stored at -80 degrees C. Trimming took 4 bases from V and 3 from J; bases not matched to a gene: 4. Germline V gives CDR1 MNHNY, CDR2 SVGAGI (reference sequence). The CDR3 is 16 amino acids. This clonotype was detected ten times or more. The antigen remains undetermined. TCRdb ran MiXCR on the 5' RACE reads and lists one entry per CDR3 protein. Here the sample spans about 50,000 distinct CDR3 sequences, 2.5% to 3.5% being singletons. The sample comprised PBMCs. The source of this sequence is a woman aged 45-60 years with multiple sclerosis. The chain couples TRBV6-6 to TRBJ1-3, with 12 bases lining up with TRBD1. The CDR3 loop is CASSWGQGALGNTIYF. The CDR3 DNA sequence: TGTGCCAGCAGTTGGGGACAGGGGGCGCTTGGAAACACCATATATTTT.